This T cell receptor beta chain is drawn from a study of shared clonotypes between healthy human individuals. Overall study: Plates per donor: three CD4 naive, three CD4 memory, two CD8 naive, one CD8 memory.

CD45RO-negative CD8 cells positively selected for CCR7 made up the naive population, which excluded terminally differentiated effector memory CD45RA+ cells. This table comes from immunoSEQ multiplex PCR, and its TCRdb copy is limited to in-frame clones, with some not included. The sample has about 2 million clones; 85% to 95% are singletons. The sequence came from a man between 18 and 29 years old in good health. Sequenced: naive CD8+ T cells sorted from blood.

The CDR3 nucleotides read TGTGCCAGCAGCTTCCTGACCCAGGGGGCGGGAGAGACCCAGTACTTC. Translation: CASSFLTQGAGETQYF. The rearrangement uses TRBV7-9 and TRBJ2-5; 8 bases are shared with TRBD1. CDR1 and CDR2 from the germline V gene are SEHNR and FQNEAQ (reference sequence). The CDR3 has 16 amino acids. Germline trimming cut 3 bases from V and 4 bases from J; bases unmatched to any gene: 10.